This T cell receptor (beta chain) was observed in a study of cytomegalovirus exposure and HLA in healthy donors. Whole-study context: Early released data had tens of millions of unique TCRs, all coming from HLA-typed donors. Study results and limitations: Among TCR beta chains, those listed as cytomegalovirus-associated numbered some 170.

The CDR3 consists of 11 residues. The V and J ends lost 7 bases and 9 bases respectively, with 9 bases between them. Concerning this clone: The antigen is not known.

PCR amplification relied on 60 Vbeta primers (plus 13 Jbeta primers). The data were produced by immunoSEQ multiplex PCR, yet TCRdb's version contains in-frame clones alone and is incomplete. The sample consists of roughly 88,000 clones, just under 70% of them appearing once. The rearrangement uses TRBV23-1 and TRBJ2-2; D is possibly TRBD1 (5 bases). TRBV23-1 has ORF status, its function being uncertain. Input material: PBMCs. This clonotype originated in a man aged 50 to 59 in good health and CMV-seronegative. CDR3 nucleotide sequence: TGCGCCAGCACCAGGGTCCGGGAGCTGTTTTTT. Amino acids: CASTRVRELFF.